What follows describes a single T cell receptor beta chain. CDR1 and CDR2 (germline): MDHEN, SYDVKM. The V segment lost 4 bases and the J segment 0 bases; nucleotides outside the gene matches: 6. The CDR3 length is 17 residues. Enrollees, about 18 to 100 years old, lived in 20 to 25 US areas. Symptom resolution, clearance, or two negative PCRs marked donors in Cohort 3 as recovered. This sample stems from a study of blood T cell repertoires in COVID-19. Whole-study context: Donors in the United States, Italy and Spain gave samples during acute or convalescent COVID-19. From T cells, B-cell-depleted T cells, or PBMCs came the material, which was cDNA or gDNA.

Sequencing was performed with immunoSEQ multiplex PCR; in TCRdb, only in-frame clones are kept and a portion is missing. In the table there are roughly 250,000 clones, 75% to 90% of which are singletons. Material: PBMCs or T cells enriched from blood (not recorded which). The receptor was derived from a woman in her twenties or thirties who had recovered from COVID-19. This chain joins TRBV28 and TRBJ1-4; 9 bases are a match to TRBD1. The CDR3 bases are TGTGCCAGCAGTTCCGCCGGGACAGGGTCAACTAATGAAAAACTGTTTTTT. Protein: CASSSAGTGSTNEKLFF.